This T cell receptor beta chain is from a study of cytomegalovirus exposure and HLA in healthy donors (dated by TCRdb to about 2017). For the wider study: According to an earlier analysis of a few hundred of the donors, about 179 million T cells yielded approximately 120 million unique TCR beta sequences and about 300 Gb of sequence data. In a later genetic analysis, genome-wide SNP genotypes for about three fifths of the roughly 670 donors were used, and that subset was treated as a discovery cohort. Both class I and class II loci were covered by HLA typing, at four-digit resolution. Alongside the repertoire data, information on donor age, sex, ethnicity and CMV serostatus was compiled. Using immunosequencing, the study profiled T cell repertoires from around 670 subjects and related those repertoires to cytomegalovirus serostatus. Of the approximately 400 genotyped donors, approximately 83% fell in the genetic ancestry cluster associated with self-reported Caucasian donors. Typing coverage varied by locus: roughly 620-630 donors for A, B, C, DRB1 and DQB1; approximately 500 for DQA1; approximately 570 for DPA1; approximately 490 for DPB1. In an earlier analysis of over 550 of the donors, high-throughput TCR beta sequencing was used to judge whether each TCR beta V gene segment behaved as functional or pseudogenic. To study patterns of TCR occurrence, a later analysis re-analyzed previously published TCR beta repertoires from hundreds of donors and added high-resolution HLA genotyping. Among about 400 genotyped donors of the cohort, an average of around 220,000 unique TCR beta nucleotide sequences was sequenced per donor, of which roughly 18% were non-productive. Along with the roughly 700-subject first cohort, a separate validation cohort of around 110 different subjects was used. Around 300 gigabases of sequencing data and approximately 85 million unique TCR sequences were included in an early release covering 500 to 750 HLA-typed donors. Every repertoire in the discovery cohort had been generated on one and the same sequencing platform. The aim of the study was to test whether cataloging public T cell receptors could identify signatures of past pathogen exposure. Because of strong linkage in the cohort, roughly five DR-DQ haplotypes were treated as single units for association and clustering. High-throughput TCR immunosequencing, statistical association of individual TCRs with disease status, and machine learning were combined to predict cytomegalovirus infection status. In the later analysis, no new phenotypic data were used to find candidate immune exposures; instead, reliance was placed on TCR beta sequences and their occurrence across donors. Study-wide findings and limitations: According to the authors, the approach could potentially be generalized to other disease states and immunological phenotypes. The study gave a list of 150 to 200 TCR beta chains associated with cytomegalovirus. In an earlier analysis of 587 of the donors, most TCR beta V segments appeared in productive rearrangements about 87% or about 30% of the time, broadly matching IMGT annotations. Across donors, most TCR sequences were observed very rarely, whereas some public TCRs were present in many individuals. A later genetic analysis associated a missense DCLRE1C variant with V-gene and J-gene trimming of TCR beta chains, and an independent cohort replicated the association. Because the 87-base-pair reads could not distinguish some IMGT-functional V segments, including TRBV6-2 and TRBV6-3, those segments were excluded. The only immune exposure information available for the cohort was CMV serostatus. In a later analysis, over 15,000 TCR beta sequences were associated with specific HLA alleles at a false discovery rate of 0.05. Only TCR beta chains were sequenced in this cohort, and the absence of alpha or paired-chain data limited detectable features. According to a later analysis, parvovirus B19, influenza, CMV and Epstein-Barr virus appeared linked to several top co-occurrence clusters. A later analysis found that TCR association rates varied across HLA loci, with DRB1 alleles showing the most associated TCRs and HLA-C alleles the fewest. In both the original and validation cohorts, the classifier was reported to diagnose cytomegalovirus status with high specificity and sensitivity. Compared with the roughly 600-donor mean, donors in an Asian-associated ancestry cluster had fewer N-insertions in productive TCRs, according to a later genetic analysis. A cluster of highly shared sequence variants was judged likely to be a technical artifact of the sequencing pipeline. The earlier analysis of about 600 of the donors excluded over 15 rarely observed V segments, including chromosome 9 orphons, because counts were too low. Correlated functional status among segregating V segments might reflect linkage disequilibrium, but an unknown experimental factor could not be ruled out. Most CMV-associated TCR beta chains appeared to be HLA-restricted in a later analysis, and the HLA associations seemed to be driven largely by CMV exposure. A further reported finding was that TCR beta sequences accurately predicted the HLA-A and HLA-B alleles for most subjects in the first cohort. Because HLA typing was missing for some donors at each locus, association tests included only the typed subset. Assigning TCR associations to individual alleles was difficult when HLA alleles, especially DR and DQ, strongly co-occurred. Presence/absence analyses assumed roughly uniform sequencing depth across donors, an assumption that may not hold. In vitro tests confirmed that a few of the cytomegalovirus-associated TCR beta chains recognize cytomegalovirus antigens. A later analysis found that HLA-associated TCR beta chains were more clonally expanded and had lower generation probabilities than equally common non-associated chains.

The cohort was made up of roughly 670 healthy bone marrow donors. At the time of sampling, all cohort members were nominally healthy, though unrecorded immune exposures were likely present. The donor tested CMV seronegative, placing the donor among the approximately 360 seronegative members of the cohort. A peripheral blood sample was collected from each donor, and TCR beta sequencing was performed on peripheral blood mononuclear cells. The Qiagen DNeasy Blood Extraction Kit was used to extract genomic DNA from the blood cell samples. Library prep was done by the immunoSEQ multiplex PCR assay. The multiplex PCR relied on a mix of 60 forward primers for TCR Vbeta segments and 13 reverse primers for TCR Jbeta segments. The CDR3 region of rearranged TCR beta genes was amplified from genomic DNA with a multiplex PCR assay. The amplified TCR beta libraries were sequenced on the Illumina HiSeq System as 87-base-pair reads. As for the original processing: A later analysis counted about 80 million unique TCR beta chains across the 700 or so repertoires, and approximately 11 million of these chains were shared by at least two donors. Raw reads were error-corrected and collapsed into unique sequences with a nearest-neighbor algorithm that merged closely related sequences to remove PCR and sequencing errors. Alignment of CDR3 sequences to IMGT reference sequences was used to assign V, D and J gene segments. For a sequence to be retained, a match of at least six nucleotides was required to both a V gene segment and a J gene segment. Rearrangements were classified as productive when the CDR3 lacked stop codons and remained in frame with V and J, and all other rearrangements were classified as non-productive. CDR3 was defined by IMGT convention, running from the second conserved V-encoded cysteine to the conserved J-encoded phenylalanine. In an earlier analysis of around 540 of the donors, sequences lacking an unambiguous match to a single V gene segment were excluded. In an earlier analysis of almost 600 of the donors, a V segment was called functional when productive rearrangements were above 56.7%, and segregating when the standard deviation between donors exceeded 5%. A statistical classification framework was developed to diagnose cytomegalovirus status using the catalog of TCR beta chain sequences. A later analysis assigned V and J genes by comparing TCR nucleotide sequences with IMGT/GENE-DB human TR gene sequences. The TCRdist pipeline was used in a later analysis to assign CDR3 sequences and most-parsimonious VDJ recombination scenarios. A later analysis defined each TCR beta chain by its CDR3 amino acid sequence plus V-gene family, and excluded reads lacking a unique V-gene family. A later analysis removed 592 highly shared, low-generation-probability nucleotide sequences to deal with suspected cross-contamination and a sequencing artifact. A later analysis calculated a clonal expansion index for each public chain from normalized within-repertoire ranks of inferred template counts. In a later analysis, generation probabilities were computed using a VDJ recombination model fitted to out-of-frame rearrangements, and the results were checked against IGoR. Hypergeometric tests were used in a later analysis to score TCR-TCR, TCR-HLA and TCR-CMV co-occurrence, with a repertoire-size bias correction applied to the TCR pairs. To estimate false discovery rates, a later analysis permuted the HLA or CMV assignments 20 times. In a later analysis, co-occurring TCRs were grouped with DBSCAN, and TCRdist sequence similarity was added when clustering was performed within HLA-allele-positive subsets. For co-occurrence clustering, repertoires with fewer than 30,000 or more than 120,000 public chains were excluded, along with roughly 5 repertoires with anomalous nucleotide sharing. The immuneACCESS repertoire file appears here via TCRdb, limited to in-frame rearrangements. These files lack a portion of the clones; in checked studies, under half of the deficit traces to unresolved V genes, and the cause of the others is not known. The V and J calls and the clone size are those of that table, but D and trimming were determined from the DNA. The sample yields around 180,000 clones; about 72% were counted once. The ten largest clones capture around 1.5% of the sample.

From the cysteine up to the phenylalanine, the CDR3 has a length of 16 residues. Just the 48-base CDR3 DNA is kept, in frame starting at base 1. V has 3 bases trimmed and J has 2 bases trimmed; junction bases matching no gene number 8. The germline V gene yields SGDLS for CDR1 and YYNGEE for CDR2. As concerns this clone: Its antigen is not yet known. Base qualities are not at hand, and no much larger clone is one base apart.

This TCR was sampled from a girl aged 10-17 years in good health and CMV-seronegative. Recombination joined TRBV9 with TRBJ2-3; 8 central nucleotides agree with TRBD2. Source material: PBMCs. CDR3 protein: CASSASGGGTTDTQYF. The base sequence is TGTGCCAGCAGCGCCTCGGGCGGGGGGACCACAGATACGCAGTATTTT.